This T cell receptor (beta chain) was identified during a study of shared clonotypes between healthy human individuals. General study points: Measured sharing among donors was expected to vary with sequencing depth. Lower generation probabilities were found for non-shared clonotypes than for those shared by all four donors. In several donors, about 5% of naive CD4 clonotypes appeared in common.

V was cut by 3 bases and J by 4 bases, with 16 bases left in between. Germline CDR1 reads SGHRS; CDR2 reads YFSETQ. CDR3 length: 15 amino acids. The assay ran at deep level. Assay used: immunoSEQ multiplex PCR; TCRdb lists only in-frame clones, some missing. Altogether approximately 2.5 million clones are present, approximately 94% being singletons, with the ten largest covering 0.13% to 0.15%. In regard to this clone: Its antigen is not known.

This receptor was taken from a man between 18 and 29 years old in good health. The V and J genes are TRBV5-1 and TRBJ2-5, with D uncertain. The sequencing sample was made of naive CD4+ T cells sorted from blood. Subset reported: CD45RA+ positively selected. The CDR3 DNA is TGCGCCAGCAGCTCAGGCTCGAGCACCGCAGAGACCCAGTACTTC. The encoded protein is CASSSGSSTAETQYF.